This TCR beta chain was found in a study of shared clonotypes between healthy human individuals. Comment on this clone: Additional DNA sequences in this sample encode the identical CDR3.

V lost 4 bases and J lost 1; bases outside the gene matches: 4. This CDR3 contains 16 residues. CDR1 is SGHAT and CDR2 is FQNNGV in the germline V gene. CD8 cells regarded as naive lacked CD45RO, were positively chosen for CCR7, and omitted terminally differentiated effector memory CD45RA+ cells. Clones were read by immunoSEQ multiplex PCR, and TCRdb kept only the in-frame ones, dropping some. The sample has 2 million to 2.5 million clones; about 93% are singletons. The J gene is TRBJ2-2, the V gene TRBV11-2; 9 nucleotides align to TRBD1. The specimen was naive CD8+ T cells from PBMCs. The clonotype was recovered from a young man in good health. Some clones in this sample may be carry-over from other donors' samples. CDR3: CASSSRTGENTGELFF. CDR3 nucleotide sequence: TGTGCCAGCAGCTCCAGGACAGGGGAGAACACCGGGGAGCTGTTTTTT.